A selection of T cell receptor beta chains follows, all from one sample in a study of blood T cell repertoires in COVID-19. TCRdb's copy holds only in-frame clones and misses some; the assay was immunoSEQ multiplex PCR. The data show some 150,000 clones, with 82% seen just once and over 7.5% held by the top ten. Sequencing used peripheral blood. The receptors originated from an older woman with acute or convalescent COVID-19. CDR3s include the opening cysteine and the closing phenylalanine or tryptophan. The D gene is left open where the match is weak. A clone size is listed for some rows: how often the clone was seen (once, few, many), or a class if it is expanded.

TRBV3-1/TRBV3-2	TRBD1	TRBJ2-7	-	TGTGCCAGCAGCCAAAGGACAGGCGTCGGGGAGCAGTACTTC	CASSQRTGVGEQYF
TRBV24-1	TRBD2	TRBJ2-5	-	TGTGCCACCAGTGACCCCGGGACTAGCGGGGCTTTCCAAGAGACCCAGTACTTC	CATSDPGTSGAFQETQYF
TRBV6-4	TRBD2	TRBJ2-7	-	TGTGCCAGCAGTAGACCGGGACTAGCGGGAGGGAGGACCTCCTACGAGCAGTACTTC	CASSRPGLAGGRTSYEQYF
TRBV28	-	TRBJ2-5	-	TGTGCCAGCAGTTCCGGTCAGAGGAAGACCCAGTACTTC	CASSSGQRKTQYF
TRBV2	-	TRBJ1-1	-	TGTGCCAGCAGAGCGGACAGGAACACTGAAGCTTTCTTT	CASRADRNTEAFF
TRBV6-2/TRBV6-3	-	TRBJ1-1	-	TGTGCCAGCAGTCAGGGGAGTGAAGCTTTCTTT	CASSQGSEAFF
TRBV7-2	TRBD2	TRBJ2-1	-	TGTGCCAGCAGCCCCCGACTAGCGGGAGGCAATGAGCAGTTCTTC	CASSPRLAGGNEQFF
TRBV7-2	-	TRBJ1-2	-	TGTGCCAGCAGCTTGGGGTCCAGGGTTAACTATGGCTACACCTTC	CASSLGSRVNYGYTF
TRBV4-1	TRBD2	TRBJ2-1	-	TGCGCCAGCAGCCGATCACCGGGACTAGGCATGTACAATGAGCAGTTCTTC	CASSRSPGLGMYNEQFF
TRBV5-1	TRBD2	TRBJ2-2	few	TGCGCCAGCAGCTCCCGGACTAGCGACACCGGGGAGCTGTTTTTT	CASSSRTSDTGELFF
TRBV6-2/TRBV6-3	TRBD1	TRBJ1-5	-	TGTGCCAGCAGTCCGGGACAGGGGGCCTATAGCAATCAGCCCCAGCATTTT	CASSPGQGAYSNQPQHF
TRBV19	-	TRBJ1-1	-	TGTGCCAGTAGTATAATTGGGCAGGGCCGGGGAGGTGAAGCTTTCTTT	CASSIIGQGRGGEAFF
TRBV9	TRBD2	TRBJ2-1	-	TGTGCCAGCAGCCCCGGGACTAGGGTCGTCGGTGAGCAGTTCTTC	CASSPGTRVVGEQFF
TRBV5-1	TRBD1	TRBJ1-1	-	TGCGCCAGCAGCTTAGGACAGGACGACACTGAAGCTTTCTTT	CASSLGQDDTEAFF
TRBV5-6	TRBD1	TRBJ1-1	-	TGTGCCAGCAGCTTGGCGGGACCGGGACAGGGTTTCAGCACTGAAGCTTTCTTT	CASSLAGPGQGFSTEAFF
TRBV18	TRBD1	TRBJ1-4	-	TGTGCCAGCTCACCAACAGGGGGTACAACTAATGAAAAACTGTTTTTT	CASSPTGGTTNEKLFF
TRBV6-5	TRBD1	TRBJ1-4	-	TGTGCCAGCAGGGGACCGACAGGGAATGAAAAACTGTTTTTT	CASRGPTGNEKLFF
TRBV29-1	TRBD2	TRBJ2-1	-	TGCAGCGTTGAAGGGACTAGCGGGGGGGGTGAGCAGTTCTTC	CSVEGTSGGGEQFF
TRBV7-8	-	TRBJ2-1	-	TGTGCCAGCAGCTCCGGTCTGCCCTACAATGAGCAGTTCTTC	CASSSGLPYNEQFF
TRBV24-1	TRBD2	TRBJ2-2	-	TGTGCCACCGGACAGTCTAGCGGGGGGGCCCACGGGGAGCTGTTTTTT	CATGQSSGGAHGELFF
TRBV7-9	-	TRBJ2-5	-	TGTGCCAGCAGCTTAATGATGGGGTTAGCGGAGACCCAGTACTTC	CASSLMMGLAETQYF
TRBV28	-	TRBJ1-2	-	TGTGCCAGCGTGCCCGACAGAATGAGTGGCTACACCTTC	CASVPDRMSGYTF
TRBV6-5	-	TRBJ2-1	-	TGTGCCAGCAGTTACGCGGGACCATACAATGAGCAGTTCTTC	CASSYAGPYNEQFF
TRBV11-2	-	TRBJ1-1	-	TGTGCCAGCAGCTTAGCCGGTGGGGGGACTGAAGCTTTCTTT	CASSLAGGGTEAFF
TRBV2	TRBD2	TRBJ2-7	-	TGTGCCAGCAGTGTGAGCGGGGGGCCCCCAGGCTACGAGCAGTACTTC	CASSVSGGPPGYEQYF
TRBV6-1	-	TRBJ1-2	-	TGTGCCAGCAGTGACGGGACTGCTAACTATGGCTACACCTTC	CASSDGTANYGYTF
TRBV7-2	-	TRBJ2-2	-	TGTGCCAGCAGCTTAGCCGCGGGGGCACTCACCGGGGAGCTGTTTTTT	CASSLAAGALTGELFF
TRBV18	-	TRBJ2-7	-	TGTGCCAGCTCTGCTTCGGCAGGAGGACCCTACGAGCAGTACTTC	CASSASAGGPYEQYF
TRBV15	TRBD1	TRBJ2-7	-	TGTGCCACCAGCAGAGAAGGGACAGGGGAATCCTACGAGCAGTACTTC	CATSREGTGESYEQYF
TRBV5-1	-	TRBJ1-5	few	TGCGCCAGCAGCTTGACATCAGGGGATGGGGCCAATCAGCCCCAGCATTTT	CASSLTSGDGANQPQHF
TRBV30	TRBD1	TRBJ1-2	-	TGTGCCTGGATGGGGACAGGGTATGGCTACACCTTC	CAWMGTGYGYTF
TRBV25-1	-	TRBJ1-2	-	TGTGCCAGCAGCCCCAGGCTCCCTTATGGCTACACCTTC	CASSPRLPYGYTF
TRBV27	-	TRBJ2-2	-	TGTGCCAGCAGTTTAATCCGGACAGCGAACACCGGGGAGCTGTTTTTT	CASSLIRTANTGELFF